This TCR beta chain appears in the sequencing data of a study of shared clonotypes between healthy human individuals. Germline V CDR1 and CDR2: SGDLS, YYNGEE. This CDR3 contains 15 residues. V dropped 4 bases and J dropped 8; count of bases not matched to a gene: 7. Clones were sequenced by immunoSEQ multiplex PCR, and TCRdb holds only the in-frame ones, with some missing. The table has approximately 1.5 million clones, about 98% seen once. Study conclusions and caveats: It was the non-shared clonotypes that had lower generation probabilities than clonotypes shared by all four donors.

Details on this clone: The target antigen is unknown.

The V gene is TRBV9, the J gene TRBJ2-1; 12 nucleotides match TRBD2. The sample consisted of naive CD4+ T cells sorted from blood. Documented subset: CD45RA+ positively selected. The clonotype comes from a man aged 25-40 years in good health. The CDR3: CASSPGTSGYDEQFF. DNA of the CDR3: TGTGCCAGCAGCCCCGGGACTAGCGGGTACGATGAGCAGTTCTTC.